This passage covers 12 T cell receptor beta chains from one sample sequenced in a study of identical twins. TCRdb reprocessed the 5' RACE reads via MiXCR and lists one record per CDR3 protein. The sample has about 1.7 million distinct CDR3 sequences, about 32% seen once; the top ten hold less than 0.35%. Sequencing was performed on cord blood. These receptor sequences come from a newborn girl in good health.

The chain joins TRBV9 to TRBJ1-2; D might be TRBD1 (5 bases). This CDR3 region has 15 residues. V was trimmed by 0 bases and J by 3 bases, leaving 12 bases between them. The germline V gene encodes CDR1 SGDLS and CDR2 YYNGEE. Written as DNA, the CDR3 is TGTGCCAGCAGCGTAGAGGGGTCCGCACACTATGGCTACACCTTC. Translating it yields CASSVEGSAHYGYTF.

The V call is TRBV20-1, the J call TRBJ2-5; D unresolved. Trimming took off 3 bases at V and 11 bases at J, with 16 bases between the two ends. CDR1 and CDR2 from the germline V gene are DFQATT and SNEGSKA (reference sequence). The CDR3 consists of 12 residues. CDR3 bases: TGCAGTGCTAGCGGATCATACTACGGGCAGTACTTC. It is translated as CSASGSYYGQYF.

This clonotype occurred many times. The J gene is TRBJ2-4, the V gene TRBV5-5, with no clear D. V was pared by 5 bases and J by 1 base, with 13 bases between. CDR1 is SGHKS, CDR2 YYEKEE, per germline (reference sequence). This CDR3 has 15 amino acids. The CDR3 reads CASSLTEDAKNIQYF. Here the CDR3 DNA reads TGTGCCAGCAGTTTGACGGAAGACGCCAAAAACATTCAGTACTTC.

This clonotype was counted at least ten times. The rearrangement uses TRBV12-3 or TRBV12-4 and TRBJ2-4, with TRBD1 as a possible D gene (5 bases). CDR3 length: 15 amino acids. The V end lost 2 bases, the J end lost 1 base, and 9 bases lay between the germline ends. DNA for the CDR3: TGTGCCAGCAGTTTATCCAGGGTTGCCAAAAACATTCAGTACTTC. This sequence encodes CASSLSRVAKNIQYF.

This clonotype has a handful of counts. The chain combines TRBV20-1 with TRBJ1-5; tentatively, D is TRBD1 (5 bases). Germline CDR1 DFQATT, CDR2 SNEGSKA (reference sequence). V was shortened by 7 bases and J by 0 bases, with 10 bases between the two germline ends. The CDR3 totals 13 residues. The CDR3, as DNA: TGCAGTGTCGCAGACAGTAGCAATCAGCCCCAGCATTTT. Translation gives CSVADSSNQPQHF.

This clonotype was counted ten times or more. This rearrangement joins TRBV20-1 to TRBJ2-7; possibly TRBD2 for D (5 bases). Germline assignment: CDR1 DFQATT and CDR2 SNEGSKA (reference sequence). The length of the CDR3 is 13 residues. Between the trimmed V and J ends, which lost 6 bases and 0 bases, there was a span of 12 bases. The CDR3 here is CSARLPSSYEQYF. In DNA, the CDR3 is TGCAGTGCGCGACTACCGAGCTCCTACGAGCAGTACTTC.

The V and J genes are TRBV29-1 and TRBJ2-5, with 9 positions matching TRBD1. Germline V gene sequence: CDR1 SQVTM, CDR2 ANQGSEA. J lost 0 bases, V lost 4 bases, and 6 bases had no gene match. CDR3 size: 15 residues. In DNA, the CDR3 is TGCAGCGTTGCCCCGGACAGGGGTGACCAAGAGACCCAGTACTTC. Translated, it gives CSVAPDRGDQETQYF.

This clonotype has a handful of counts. In DNA, the CDR3 is TGTGCCAGCAGCCGTACGGGACTTTCAAACATTCAGTACTTC. It yields the protein CASSRTGLSNIQYF. V is TRBV27 and J is TRBJ2-4; D is perhaps TRBD2 (6 bases). Germline lookup yields CDR1 MNHEY and CDR2 SMNVEV (reference sequence). The CDR3 has 14 residues. Trimming removed 6 bases from V and 6 bases from J, with 15 bases in between.

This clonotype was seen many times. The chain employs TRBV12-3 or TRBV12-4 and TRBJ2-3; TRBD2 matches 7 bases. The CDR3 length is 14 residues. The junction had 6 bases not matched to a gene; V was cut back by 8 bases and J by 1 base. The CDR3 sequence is CASSKREGTDTQYF. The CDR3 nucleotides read TGTGCCAGCTCTAAGCGGGAAGGCACAGATACGCAGTATTTT.

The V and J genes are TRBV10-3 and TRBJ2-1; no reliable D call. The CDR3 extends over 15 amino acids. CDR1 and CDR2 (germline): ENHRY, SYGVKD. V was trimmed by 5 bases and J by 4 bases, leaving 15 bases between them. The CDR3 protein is CAISSTPTLYNEQFF. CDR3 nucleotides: TGTGCCATCAGTTCAACCCCGACATTGTACAATGAGCAGTTCTTC.

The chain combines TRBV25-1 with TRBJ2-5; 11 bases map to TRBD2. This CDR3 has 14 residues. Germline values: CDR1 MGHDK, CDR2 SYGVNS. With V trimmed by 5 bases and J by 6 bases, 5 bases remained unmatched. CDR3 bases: TGTGCCAGCAGTAATAGCGGGAGGGGGAAGACCCAGTACTTC. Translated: CASSNSGRGKTQYF.

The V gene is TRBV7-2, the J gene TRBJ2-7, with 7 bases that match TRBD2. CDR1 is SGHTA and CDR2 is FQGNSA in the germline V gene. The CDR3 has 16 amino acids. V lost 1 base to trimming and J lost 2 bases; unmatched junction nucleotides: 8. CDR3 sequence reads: CASSLVGVTSTYEQYF. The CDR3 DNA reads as TGTGCCAGCAGCTTAGTTGGTGTGACTAGCACCTACGAGCAGTACTTC.